This is a list of T cell receptor beta chains from one sample in a study of blood T cell repertoires in COVID-19. Generated by immunoSEQ multiplex PCR, the TCRdb table keeps only in-frame clones and is missing some. This table has more than 70,000 clones, about 86% appearing once. The sequenced sample was peripheral blood. These receptors were collected from a man aged 55 to 70 with acute or convalescent COVID-19. Both conserved end residues are part of each CDR3. The D gene is left open where the match is weak. The listing skips clone size in some rows; elsewhere it reads once, few, many or a size class.

- | TRBJ1-5 | TRBV18 | - | TGTGCCAGCTCACCACCGACAACAGGATGGGGCAATCAGCCCCAGCATTTT | CASSPPTTGWGNQPQHF
- | TRBJ1-5 | TRBV2 | TRBD1 | TGTGCCAGCAGGGGGGACAGGGTTTCACAGCCCCAGCATTTT | CASRGDRVSQPQHF
- | TRBJ1-3 | TRBV6-6 | TRBD1 | TGTGCCAGCAGACCACTGATTGGACAGGTGAAAAACACCATATATTTT | CASRPLIGQVKNTIYF
- | TRBJ1-1 | TRBV19 | - | TGTGCCAGTAGTATTCGTCTCAGTAACACTGAAGCTTTCTTT | CASSIRLSNTEAFF
- | TRBJ2-2 | TRBV5-6 | - | TGTGCCAGCAGCCACGTTGGCGGGGGCGCGGCCACCGGGGAGCTGTTTTTT | CASSHVGGGAATGELFF
- | TRBJ2-5 | TRBV30 | TRBD2 | TGTGCCTGGAGCACAGGGACTAGGGAGACCCAGTACTTC | CAWSTGTRETQYF
- | TRBJ2-1 | TRBV6-1 | TRBD2 | TGTGCCAGCAGTGCAGATCTAGCGGGAGGAGGGAATGAGCAGTTCTTC | CASSADLAGGGNEQFF
- | TRBJ1-4 | TRBV19 | - | TGTGCCAGTAGACGAACAGGGATCGTCGCTACTAATGAAAAACTGTTTTTT | CASRRTGIVATNEKLFF
- | TRBJ1-2 | TRBV25-1 | - | TGTGCCAGCAGTGATCGCGGACAGTCAAGCTACACCTTC | CASSDRGQSSYTF
once | TRBJ1-4 | TRBV25-1 | TRBD1 | TGTGCCAGCAGAGACAGGGTGCAGGAAAAACTGTTTTTT | CASRDRVQEKLFF
- | TRBJ1-4 | TRBV23-1 | - | TGCGCCAGCAGTCAATCCGGGGGACGAGAAAAACTGTTTTTT | CASSQSGGREKLFF
- | TRBJ2-7 | TRBV10-3 | TRBD2 | TGTGCCATTGCCGGGACTAGCCCTCGTGAGCAGTACTTC | CAIAGTSPREQYF
- | TRBJ2-7 | TRBV5-1 | - | TGCGCCAGCAGCTTGGGGAAGACGGGAGAGCAGTACTTC | CASSLGKTGEQYF
- | TRBJ2-6 | TRBV27 | TRBD1 | TGTGCCAGCAGTTGGGGACAGGGACCATCTGGGGCCAACGTCCTGACTTTC | CASSWGQGPSGANVLTF
- | TRBJ1-2 | TRBV30 | TRBD1 | TGTGCCTGGAGTCCACAGGGGAGGAATGGCTACACCTTC | CAWSPQGRNGYTF
- | TRBJ2-7 | TRBV5-1 | TRBD1 | TGCGCCAGCAGCCCATGGACAGGGGGCATAGACTACGAGCAGTACTTC | CASSPWTGGIDYEQYF
- | TRBJ1-1 | TRBV19 | TRBD1 | TGTGCCACCAGTGCCAGCCGACGACAGGGGGGGGGAACTGAAGCTTTCTTT | CATSASRRQGGGTEAFF
- | TRBJ2-7 | TRBV6-6 | TRBD2 | TGTGCCAGCCGCTCATTACTAGCGGGAGTTCCCTACGAGCAGTACTTC | CASRSLLAGVPYEQYF
- | TRBJ1-1 | TRBV6-5 | - | TGTGCCAGCAGTTACTCGCTAGGGGGCACTGAAGCTTTCTTT | CASSYSLGGTEAFF
many | TRBJ1-1 | TRBV30 | - | TGTATCCTATACAGGGATGGCACTGAAGCTTTCTTT | CILYRDGTEAFF
- | TRBJ1-6 | TRBV19 | - | TGTGCCACCCAGGATTACATGTCCTCACCCCTCCACTTT | CATQDYMSSPLHF
- | TRBJ2-7 | TRBV27 | - | TGTGCCAGCAGTTTATACAGCGGGCTTAGCTCCTACGAGCAGTACTTC | CASSLYSGLSSYEQYF
- | TRBJ1-2 | TRBV5-6 | TRBD1 | TGTGCCAGCAGAGCCGGGACAGGGTCGCGAGGCTACACCTTC | CASRAGTGSRGYTF
- | TRBJ2-5 | TRBV11-2 | TRBD2 | TGTGCCAGCAGCTTAAACCGACTAGCGGGAGGTGGGGAGACCCAGTACTTC | CASSLNRLAGGGETQYF
- | TRBJ2-7 | TRBV5-1 | - | TGCGCCAGCAAGGAGGGGAGTGTCGGCGAGCAGTACTTC | CASKEGSVGEQYF
few | TRBJ2-3 | TRBV15 | TRBD2 | TGTGCCACCAGCAGAGAACGAGTAGCGGGGCTTCCCACAGATACGCAGTATTTT | CATSRERVAGLPTDTQYF
- | TRBJ1-4 | TRBV30 | TRBD1 | TGTGCCTGGAGTAGATACAGGGGAGTAGCTAATGAAAAACTGTTTTTT | CAWSRYRGVANEKLFF
- | TRBJ1-5 | TRBV15 | - | TGTGCCACCAGCAGAGAACGGACAGAGAAATTGGATTTT | CATSRERTEKLDF
- | TRBJ1-2 | TRBV2 | - | TGTGCCAGCATGGCAGGCTATGGCTACACCTTC | CASMAGYGYTF